The source of this T cell receptor beta chain is a study of blood T cell repertoires in COVID-19. As processed by the authors: How many nucleated cells were present was estimated from reference gene primer amplification. TCRdb keeps only in-frame clones here, not all; method: immunoSEQ multiplex PCR. The DNA gave D and trimming, while V, J and clone size come from that table. The sample includes about 120,000 clones, 85% of them seen just once. Worth noting for this clone: Germline and junction disagree at one end, which may indicate a read error.

Germline V gene lookup returns CDR1 SEHNR and CDR2 FQNEAQ (reference sequence). The CDR3 covers 11 residues. The specimen was peripheral blood. The V gene is TRBV7-9, the J gene TRBJ1-1, with D unclear. This clonotype originated in a human donor in a cohort sampled during active COVID-19. In DNA form, the CDR3 reads TGTGCCAGCAGCCCAGTGTATGAACCTTTCTTT. The encoded protein is CASSPVYEPFF.